This record concerns one TCR beta chain sequence. This entry belongs to a study of blood T cell repertoires in COVID-19. In the study overall: Nucleic acid was either cDNA or gDNA, and it came from T cells, B-cell-depleted T cells, or PBMCs.

Deletions cut 6 bases from V and 0 bases from J, with 12 bases between. The CDR3 has 15 residues. CDR1 and CDR2 from the germline V gene are LNHDA and SQIVND (reference sequence). The data were produced by immunoSEQ multiplex PCR, yet TCRdb's version contains in-frame clones alone and is incomplete. The sample holds around 65,000 clones, 70% to 85% seen once. Specimen: peripheral blood. The J gene is TRBJ1-3, the V gene TRBV19; possible D gene TRBD1, 5 bases. The TCR was taken from an elderly woman with active or convalescent COVID-19. The CDR3: CASRNQGGSGNTIYF. The CDR3 region has the DNA TGTGCCAGTAGAAACCAGGGAGGCTCTGGAAACACCATATATTTT.